This TCR beta chain was obtained from a study of cytomegalovirus exposure and HLA in healthy donors. About the research overall: There were some 81 million unique TCRs (from HLA-typed donors) in an early data release. General study results and limits: In vitro checks showed that a few CMV-associated chains really do target CMV antigens. The listing of fewer than 200 TCR beta chains classed them as cytomegalovirus-associated. Accurate prediction of HLA-A and HLA-B alleles (for most subjects) was reportedly achieved from TCR beta sequences.

CDR3 size: 16 residues. Trimming removed 6 bases from V and 8 bases from J; junction bases left unmatched: 14. Germline V CDR1 and CDR2: SNHLY, FYNNEI. Primers for the PCR totalled 60 Vbeta and 13 Jbeta. This table comes from immunoSEQ multiplex PCR, and its TCRdb copy is limited to in-frame clones, with some not included. Of roughly 260,000 clones in the sample, approximately 84% were seen once. This clone was recorded only once. The antigen is unknown. Sample: PBMCs. The sequence was obtained from a woman in her thirties or forties in good health and CMV-seropositive. The V call is TRBV2, the J call TRBJ2-1, with TRBD1 matching 9 bases. The CDR3 DNA follows: TGTGCCAGCAGATACCTTATCAGGACAGGGGTTGATGAGCAGTTCTTC. Its protein is CASRYLIRTGVDEQFF. Looking up the rest from reference TRBV2 and TRBJ2-1 gives the full variable domain: EPEVTQTPSHQVTQMGQEVILRCVPISNHLYFYWYRQILGQKVEFLVSFYNNEISEKSEIFDDQFSVERPDGSNFTLKIRSTKLEDSAMYFCASRYLIRTGVDEQFFGPGTRLTVL.